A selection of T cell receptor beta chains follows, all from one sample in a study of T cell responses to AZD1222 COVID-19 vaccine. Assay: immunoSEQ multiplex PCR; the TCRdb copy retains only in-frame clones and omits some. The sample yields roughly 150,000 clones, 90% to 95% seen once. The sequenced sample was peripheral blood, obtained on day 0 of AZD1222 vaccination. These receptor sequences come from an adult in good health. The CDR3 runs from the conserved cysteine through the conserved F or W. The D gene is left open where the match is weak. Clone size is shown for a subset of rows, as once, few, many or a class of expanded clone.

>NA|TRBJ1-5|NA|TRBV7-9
TGTGCCAGCAGCTTAGATTTACCGGATTTGGGTCTACATCAGCCCCAGCATTTT
CASSLDLPDLGLHQPQHF
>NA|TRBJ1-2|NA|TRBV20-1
TGCAGTGCTAGGCAGGGTTGGGGCTACACCTTC
CSARQGWGYTF
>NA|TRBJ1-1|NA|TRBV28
TGTGCCAGCAGTTTATCTTTGTTAGCTACGGGGTGGACTGAAGCTTTCTTT
CASSLSLLATGWTEAFF
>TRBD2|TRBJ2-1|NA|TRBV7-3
TGTGCCAGCAGCCGGACTAGCGGGAACTATGAGCAGTTCTTC
CASSRTSGNYEQFF
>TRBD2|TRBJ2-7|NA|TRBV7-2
TGTGCCAGCAGCCCCGGGGGGGGCTCAGGCTACGAGCAGTACTTC
CASSPGGGSGYEQYF
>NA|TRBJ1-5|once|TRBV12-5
TGTGCTAGTGGTTTGTGGCCCAGCAATCAGCCCCAGCATTTT
CASGLWPSNQPQHF
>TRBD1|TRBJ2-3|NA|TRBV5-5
TGTGCCAGCAGCCCGACAGGGTGGGAAGATACGCAGTATTTT
CASSPTGWEDTQYF
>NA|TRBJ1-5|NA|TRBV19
TGTGCCAGTAAGGGAGGTGGCAATCAGCCCCAGCATTTT
CASKGGGNQPQHF
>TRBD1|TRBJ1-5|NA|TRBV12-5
TGTGCTAGTGGTACCCACACAGGGGGCGACCCTAATCAGCCCCAGCATTTT
CASGTHTGGDPNQPQHF
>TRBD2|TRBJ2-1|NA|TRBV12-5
TGTGCTAGTGGTTGGGGCAGGACTAGCCCTTCCAATGAGCAGTTCTTC
CASGWGRTSPSNEQFF
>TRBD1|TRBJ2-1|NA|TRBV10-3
TGTGCCATCAGCCAAGACAGGGCCTACAATGAGCAGTTCTTC
CAISQDRAYNEQFF
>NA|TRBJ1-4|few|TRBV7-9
TGTGCCAGCAGCTTAACGGGGCCTAATGAAAAACTGTTTTTT
CASSLTGPNEKLFF
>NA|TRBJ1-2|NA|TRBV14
TGTGCCAGCAGCCACCTACAGGCCAACTATGGCTACACCTTC
CASSHLQANYGYTF
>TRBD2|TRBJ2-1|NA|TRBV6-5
TGTGCCAGCAGAGAGCGGGGTAGCTCCTACAATGAGCAGTTCTTC
CASRERGSSYNEQFF
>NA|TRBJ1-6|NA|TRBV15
TGTGCCACCAGCAGAGAGATTTGGGGGCGGGGGTCCTATAATTCACCCCTCCACTTT
CATSREIWGRGSYNSPLHF
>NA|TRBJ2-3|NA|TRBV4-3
TGCGCCAGCAGCCCAGCTCCCGCGGTGCTTAGCACAGATACGCAGTATTTT
CASSPAPAVLSTDTQYF
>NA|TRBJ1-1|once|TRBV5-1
TGCGCCAGCAGTTTAGCCCCGAATACTGAAGCTTTCTTT
CASSLAPNTEAFF
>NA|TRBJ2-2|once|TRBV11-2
TGTGCCAGCAGACATCACAACCGGGAGCTGTTTTTT
CASRHHNRELFF
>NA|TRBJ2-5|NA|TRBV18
TGTGCCAGCTCACCTCTAGGGGAGGTGGAGACCCAGTACTTC
CASSPLGEVETQYF
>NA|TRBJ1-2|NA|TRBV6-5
TGTGCCAGCAGAGCAGACGGAAACTATGGCTACACCTTC
CASRADGNYGYTF
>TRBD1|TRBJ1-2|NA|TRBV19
TGTGCCAGTAGCCCAACCCGGGACAGGGGTTATGGCTACACCTTC
CASSPTRDRGYGYTF
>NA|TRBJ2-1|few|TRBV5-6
TGTGCCAGCAGATCTGAGGGACGCACCAATGAGCAGTTCTTC
CASRSEGRTNEQFF
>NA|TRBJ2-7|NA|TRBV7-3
TGTGCCAGCAGCTTGGGGGCCTACTACGAGCAGTACTTC
CASSLGAYYEQYF
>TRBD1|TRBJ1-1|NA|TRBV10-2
TGCGCCAGCAGGCGCAATTACAAAACCGGGACAGGGAATGAAGCTTTCTTT
CASRRNYKTGTGNEAFF
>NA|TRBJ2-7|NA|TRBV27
TGTGCCAGCAGGGACAGAAAATACGAGCAGTACTTC
CASRDRKYEQYF
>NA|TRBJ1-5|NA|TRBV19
TGTGCCAGTATTGGGGTCAGCAATCAGCCCCAGCATTTT
CASIGVSNQPQHF
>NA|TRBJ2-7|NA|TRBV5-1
TGCGCCAGCAGCTTAGCAGGGGACCCCTCCTACGAGCAGTACTTC
CASSLAGDPSYEQYF
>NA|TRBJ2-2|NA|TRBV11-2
TGTGCCAGCAGCTTAGATATTGAGCTGAACACCGGGGAGCTGTTTTTT
CASSLDIELNTGELFF
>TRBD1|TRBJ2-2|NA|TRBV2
TGTGCCAGCAGTGAGGAAGGGGGCTCCGGGGAGCTGTTTTTT
CASSEEGGSGELFF
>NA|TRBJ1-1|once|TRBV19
TGTGCCAGTCGGAAACAAGGTGACACTGAAGCTTTCTTT
CASRKQGDTEAFF
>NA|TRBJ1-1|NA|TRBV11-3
TGTGCCAGCAGCTCGGGGGCAGGGGTGGCTTTCTTT
CASSSGAGVAFF
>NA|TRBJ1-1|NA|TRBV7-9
TGTGCCAGCAGATCTCCGGGGGGGGTGCCTGAAGCTTTCTTT
CASRSPGGVPEAFF
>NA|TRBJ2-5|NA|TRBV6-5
TGTGCCAGCACAGTTCTAAGGGTCCAAGAGACCCAGTACTTC
CASTVLRVQETQYF
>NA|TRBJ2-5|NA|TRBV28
TGTGCCAGCAGCCCCGGACTCATAGAGGCCCAGTACTTC
CASSPGLIEAQYF
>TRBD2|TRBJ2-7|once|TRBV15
TGTGCCACCAGCAGAGCAACTAGCGGGATCATCTACGAGCAGTACTTC
CATSRATSGIIYEQYF
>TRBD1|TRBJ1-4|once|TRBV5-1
TGCGCCAGCAGCCGGGACAGGGGGTCTGATGAAAAACTGTTTTTT
CASSRDRGSDEKLFF
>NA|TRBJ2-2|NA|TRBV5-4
TGTGCCAGCAGCACCTTGGGAACCGGGGAGCTGTTTTTT
CASSTLGTGELFF
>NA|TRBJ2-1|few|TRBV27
TGTGCCAGCAGTGTAGCCGGACATGTCCCTGGGGAGCAGTTCTTC
CASSVAGHVPGEQFF
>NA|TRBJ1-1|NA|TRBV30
TGTGCCTGGAGTCCTAATCGGAACACTGAAGCTTTCTTT
CAWSPNRNTEAFF
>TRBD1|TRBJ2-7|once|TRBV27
TGTGCCAGCAGTTTATCTACCAGACCGGGGACAGCCACCTACGAGCAGTACTTC
CASSLSTRPGTATYEQYF
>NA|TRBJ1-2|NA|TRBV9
TGTGCCAGCAGCGTAGGAGGGGTCCGAGCTAACTATGGCTACACCTTC
CASSVGGVRANYGYTF